The sequence of this T cell receptor beta chain was determined in a study of vaccination effects on CD4 cells after COVID-19. Across the study: Sample collection from a couple of convalescent patients occurred 16 days and one week before vaccination.

Sequencing in the ViraFEST assay came after antigen-specific CD4+ T cells had been expanded with viral peptide pools, which were used to stimulate PBMC. A roughly ten-day culture period preceded the isolation of CD4+ T cells. The person had a PCR-confirmed SARS-CoV-2 infection during March to December 2020. Wells of a few million PBMC each were grown with about 9.3 IU/ml IL-2 and 9 to 10 ug/ml peptides. Between the trimmed V and J ends, which lost 2 bases and 4 bases, there was a span of 6 bases. CDR1 and CDR2 from the germline V gene are LGHDT and YNNKEL (reference sequence). CDR3 length: 13 residues. As regards this clone: Its antigen is not identified.

TCRdb keeps only in-frame clones here, not all; method: immunoSEQ multiplex PCR. Here the sample spans 35,000 to 55,000 clones, 75% being singletons. The chain links TRBV3-1 (or the pseudogene TRBV3-2) to TRBJ2-1, with no clear D. Sequenced here: CD4+ T cells from PBMCs cultured with a peptide pool, sampled before COVID-19 vaccination. The sequence derives from a human donor who had a prior SARS-CoV-2 infection. CDR3 region: CASSQFGYNEQFF. DNA of the CDR3: TGTGCCAGCAGCCAATTTGGGTACAATGAGCAGTTCTTC.